The 29 T cell receptor beta chains listed next were all sequenced from one sample in a study of human T cells and chemical hapten exposure. Time point specified: patch test 1, 2 weeks after DPC sensitization. As for treatment: therapeutic diphenylcyclopropenone sensitization with weekly scalp DPC. TCRdb reprocessed the RACE reads via MiXCR and lists one record per CDR3 protein. The table includes some 400,000 distinct CDR3 sequences, 4% to 5.5% detected once. The specimen comprised whole blood, sampled in connection with sensitization to the hapten diphenylcyclopropenone (DPC). The receptors come from a woman aged 50 to 65 with alopecia areata. Some clones in this sample may be carry-over from other donors' samples.

V gene TRBV19 combines with J gene TRBJ1-2; a weak D match, TRBD1 (6 bases). Trimming left V 8 bases short and J 3 bases short, with 19 bases between. From germline, CDR1 is LNHDA and CDR2 SQIVND (reference sequence). CDR3 size: 15 residues. The CDR3 DNA reads TGTGCCAGTCACCTAGGGGCAGGGGTTGACTATGGCTACACCTTC. It codes for CASHLGAGVDYGYTF.

This clonotype was recorded many times. The chain links TRBV4-1 to TRBJ1-5, with a weak D call TRBD1 (5 bases). The CDR3 spans 17 residues. Per the germline V gene, CDR1 is MGHRA and CDR2 is YSYEKL. Trimming removed 1 base from V and 2 bases from J, with 15 bases in between. The CDR3 is CASSQVSGLQGNQPQHF. CDR3 DNA: TGCGCCAGCAGCCAAGTATCAGGGTTACAAGGCAATCAGCCCCAGCATTTT.

This clonotype was observed many times. The chain joins TRBV9 to TRBJ2-7; TRBD2 agrees at 11 bases. CDR3 size: 15 residues. J lost 3 bases, V lost 0 bases, and 2 bases had no gene match. CDR1 and CDR2 (germline): SGDLS, YYNGEE. CDR3 region: CASSVGLAGSYEQYF. The CDR3 coding sequence is TGTGCCAGCAGCGTAGGACTAGCGGGGAGCTACGAGCAGTACTTC. The full variable domain, its missing parts supplied by reference TRBV9 and TRBJ2-7, is DSGVTQTPKHLITATGQRVTLRCSPRSGDLSVYWYQQSLDQGLQFLIQYYNGEERAKGNILERFSAQQFPDLHSELNLSSLELGDSALYFCASSVGLAGSYEQYFGPGTRLTVT.

The rearrangement joins TRBV7-9 to TRBJ2-3; D might be TRBD1 (5 bases). The CDR3 loop spans 14 amino acids. Trimming removed 4 bases at V and 2 bases at J, with 10 bases between. CDR1 and CDR2 from the germline V gene are SEHNR and FQNEAQ (reference sequence). The CDR3 coding sequence is TGTGCCAGCAGCTGGGGCGGTACCACAGATACGCAGTATTTT. This gives the protein CASSWGGTTDTQYF.

The sample holds many counts of this clonotype. The chain couples TRBV6-5 to TRBJ2-7; a possible D gene is TRBD1 (6 bases). The CDR3 runs to 15 residues. V was shortened by 6 bases and J by 0 bases, with 15 bases between the two germline ends. In germline, CDR1 is MNHEY, CDR2 SVGAGI. The CDR3 sequence is CASSRTVLSSYEQYF. Here the CDR3 DNA reads TGTGCCAGCAGCCGGACAGTTCTTAGCTCCTACGAGCAGTACTTC.

This clonotype showed up just a few times. The chain uses TRBV4-3 and TRBJ2-3, with D possibly TRBD2 on 6 matching bases. Per germline, CDR1 LGHNA and CDR2 YSLEER. The CDR3 spans 17 residues. The V and J ends lost 4 bases and 6 bases respectively, with 23 bases between them. The CDR3 DNA reads as TGCGCCAGCAGCCCTTTCGGGGGAGTTAGGGGCGGCGATACGCAGTATTTT. This translates into CASSPFGGVRGGDTQYF.

This clonotype came up many times. This sequence joins TRBV5-1 and TRBJ2-3; the D is unclear. The germline CDR1 and CDR2 sequences are SGHRS and YFSETQ. CDR3 length equals 11 residues. Trimming shortened V by 7 bases and J by 2 bases, and 5 bases separated the two germline ends. CDR3 loop: CASGPTDTQYF. DNA for the CDR3: TGCGCCAGCGGCCCCACAGATACGCAGTATTTT.

Many counts were recorded for this clonotype. The chain combines TRBV2 with TRBJ1-5; unclear D gene. The CDR3 contains 16 residues. V was cut by 1 base and J by 2 bases, with 12 bases left in between. Germline V gene lookup returns CDR1 SNHLY and CDR2 FYNNEI. The CDR3: CASSEDTVYRNQPQHF. CDR3 DNA: TGTGCCAGCAGTGAAGATACTGTCTACCGCAATCAGCCCCAGCATTTT.

In its sample, this clonotype was seen many times. The gene calls are TRBV5-1 and TRBJ2-7; D remains ambiguous. The CDR3 length is 11 residues. Per the germline V gene, CDR1 is SGHRS and CDR2 is YFSETQ. V gave up 8 bases and J gave up 3 bases, with 9 bases separating them. The CDR3 is CARRKDYEQYF. The DNA for the CDR3 is TGCGCCAGGAGAAAAGACTACGAGCAGTACTTC.

This clonotype was counted ten times or more. DNA of the CDR3: TGCGCCAGCAGCTTGGGCCCGCCAGTGGGACAAGCTAGGGATACGCAGTATTTT. It specifies CASSLGPPVGQARDTQYF. The chain links TRBV5-1 to TRBJ2-3, with a weak D call TRBD1 (6 bases). Trimming removed 0 bases at V and 6 bases at J, with 23 bases between. Germline loops: CDR1 SGHRS, CDR2 YFSETQ. This CDR3 contains 18 residues.

This clonotype was picked up many times. At one of its ends the junction is not consistent with the germline gene, which may arise from a read error. V and J are TRBV5-1 and TRBJ2-7; TRBD1 or TRBD2 may be the D gene (5 bases each). The CDR3 has 12 residues. From germline, CDR1 is SGHRS and CDR2 YFSETQ. CDR3 amino acids: CASSRDGYEQYF. As DNA, the CDR3 is TGTGCCAGCAGCCGGGACGGCTACGAGCAGTACTTC.

The table lists this clonotype with a few counts. The chain combines TRBV14 with TRBJ2-1; D is unclear. From germline, CDR1 is SGHDN and CDR2 FVKESK. The CDR3 runs to 18 residues. V lost 1 base, J lost 0 bases, and 16 bases lay in between. The CDR3 reads CASSQGMGYPFSYNEQFF. DNA of the CDR3: TGTGCCAGCAGCCAAGGAATGGGATACCCCTTCTCCTACAATGAGCAGTTCTTC.

This clonotype was seen many times. V usage is TRBV7-2 and J usage is TRBJ2-3; TRBD2 matches at 7 bases. The CDR3 is 15 amino acids. Trimming at V came to 1 base and at J to 0 bases, leaving 1 base not matched to a gene. The germline V gene has CDR1 SGHTA and CDR2 FQGNSA. CDR3 protein: CASSLGEGSTDTQYF. In nucleotides, the CDR3 is TGTGCCAGCAGCTTAGGGGAGGGAAGCACAGATACGCAGTATTTT. The full variable domain, completed using reference TRBV7-2 and TRBJ2-3, is GAGVSQSPSNKVTEKGKDVELRCDPISGHTALYWYRQSLGQGLEFLIYFQGNSAPDKSGLPSDRFSAERTGGSVSTLTIQRTQQEDSAVYLCASSLGEGSTDTQYFGPGTRLTVL.

The chain is built from TRBV7-9 and TRBJ2-5; 7 bases line up with TRBD1. CDR1 is SEHNR and CDR2 is FQNEAQ in the germline V gene (reference sequence). Losses at the gene ends were 5 bases for V and 4 bases for J; bases not matched to a gene: 7. This CDR3 contains 14 residues. CDR3 coding DNA: TGTGCCAGCAGCCCAACAGGGGCCCGAGAGACCCAGTACTTC. Translating gives CASSPTGARETQYF.

This clonotype was counted between two and nine times. The chain uses TRBV12-3 or TRBV12-4 and TRBJ2-5; D not certain. Trimming removed 3 bases at V and 5 bases at J, with 7 bases between. The CDR3 is 12 amino acids. CDR3 protein: CASSFTVETQYF. The CDR3 DNA follows: TGTGCCAGCAGTTTTACGGTTGAGACCCAGTACTTC.

In this sample, this clonotype turned up many times. The chain links TRBV29-1 to TRBJ1-5; TRBD1 might be the D (5 bases). Between the trimmed V and J ends, which lost 5 bases and 5 bases, there was a span of 16 bases. CDR3 length: 14 amino acids. Germline V gene lookup returns CDR1 SQVTM and CDR2 ANQGSEA. The CDR3 sequence: CSVRFRGEDQPQHF. The CDR3 DNA sequence: TGCAGCGTTCGGTTTCGAGGGGAGGATCAGCCCCAGCATTTT.

This clonotype occurred many times. This sequence joins TRBV9 and TRBJ1-6; TRBD1 is a possible D gene (6 bases). V shed 7 bases and J shed 3 bases, with 11 bases lying between them. Germline CDR1 SGDLS, CDR2 YYNGEE. CDR3 size: 14 residues. CDR3 amino acids: CASSGQSYNSPLHF. DNA of the CDR3: TGTGCCAGCTCAGGACAGAGCTATAATTCACCCCTCCACTTT.

There are a few counts of this clonotype. This rearrangement joins TRBV19 to TRBJ1-5; D gene unclear. The CDR3 covers 15 residues. The germline CDR1 and CDR2 sequences are LNHDA and SQIVND (reference sequence). Trimming shortened V by 0 bases and J by 7 bases, and 13 bases separated the two germline ends. The CDR3 nucleotides read TGTGCCAGTAGTATAGATGGGTACACCACGCAGCCCCAGCATTTT. Its translation is CASSIDGYTTQPQHF.

The table lists this clonotype with many counts. The genes are TRBV16 and TRBJ2-7; D perhaps matches TRBD2 (7 bases). Germline CDR1 KGHSY, CDR2 FQNENV. The CDR3 consists of 14 residues. V was trimmed by 2 bases and J by 6 bases, leaving 14 bases between them. The CDR3 sequence is CASSQRGGGGEQYF. The CDR3 coding sequence is TGTGCCAGCAGCCAAAGGGGCGGGGGCGGCGAGCAGTACTTC.

This clonotype was seen a few times. The CDR3 DNA sequence: TGTGCCAGCAGTTTTGTACTAGCTAATGAGCAGTTCTTC. It specifies CASSFVLANEQFF. V and J are TRBV27 and TRBJ2-1, with TRBD2 as a possible D gene (6 bases). Germline lookup yields CDR1 MNHEY and CDR2 SMNVEV (reference sequence). Trimming cost V 3 bases and J 7 bases, with 10 bases left between them. This CDR3 region has 13 residues.

This clonotype was seen a few times. The chain links TRBV20-1 to TRBJ2-2, with D unresolved. The V gene's germline CDR1 is DFQATT and CDR2 SNEGSKA (reference sequence). The CDR3 consists of 11 residues. Trimming left V 5 bases short and J 1 base short, with 2 bases between. The CDR3 is CSALNTGELFF. Here the CDR3 DNA reads TGCAGTGCTTTGAACACCGGGGAGCTGTTTTTT.

The sample holds many counts of this clonotype. The V gene is TRBV6-1, the J gene TRBJ1-6, with a weak D call TRBD1 (5 bases). The CDR3 has 14 residues. The V end was cut by 5 bases, the J end by 7 bases, with 12 bases between. The germline V gene encodes CDR1 MNHNS and CDR2 SASEGT. CDR3 in amino acids: CASSTGGKNSPLHF. The CDR3 DNA reads as TGTGCCAGCAGTACCGGGGGGAAAAATTCACCCCTCCACTTT.

Ten or more counts support this clonotype. The J gene is TRBJ1-2, the V gene TRBV16; 8 bases map to TRBD1. The germline V gene has CDR1 KGHSY and CDR2 FQNENV. This CDR3 spans 17 amino acids. J gave up 3 bases and V 4 bases, and 13 bases lay outside the gene matches. CDR3 sequence (DNA): TGTGCCAGCAGCCCCAATTTCAGGGGGCGAGTAGACTATGGCTACACCTTC. The encoded protein is CASSPNFRGRVDYGYTF. Variable domain in full (rest from reference TRBV16 and TRBJ1-2): GEEVAQTPKHLVRGEGQKAKLYCAPIKGHSYVFWYQQVLKNEFKFLISFQNENVFDETGMPKERFSAKCLPNSPCSLEIQATKLEDSAVYFCASSPNFRGRVDYGYTFGSGTRLTVV.

The chain employs TRBV4-2 and TRBJ2-7, with 8 bases aligning to TRBD2. Per germline, CDR1 LGHNA and CDR2 YNFKEQ. CDR3 length: 16 residues. The V segment lost 0 bases and the J segment 0 bases; nucleotides outside the gene matches: 4. In DNA, the CDR3 is TGTGCCAGCAGCCAAGAACGAGCGGGGGACTCCTACGAGCAGTACTTC. It yields the protein CASSQERAGDSYEQYF.

Many counts were recorded for this clonotype. The chain links TRBV18 to TRBJ1-1, with TRBD1 as a possible D gene (5 bases). V was trimmed by 2 bases and J by 4 bases, leaving 14 bases between them. The CDR3 spans 15 residues. Looked up from germline, CDR1 is KGHSH and CDR2 is LQKENI. CDR3 sequence reads: CASSPFQVGGTEAFF. The DNA for the CDR3 is TGTGCCAGCTCACCATTCCAGGTGGGGGGCACTGAAGCTTTCTTT.

The table lists this clonotype with many counts. The rearrangement joins TRBV4-2 to TRBJ2-7; 10 bases are shared with TRBD2. The germline CDR1 and CDR2 sequences are LGHNA and YNFKEQ. V was pared by 1 base and J by 3 bases, with 3 bases of the junction left unmatched. This CDR3 spans 15 amino acids. The CDR3, as DNA: TGTGCCAGCAGCCAAGCCCTAGCGGGGGTCTACGAGCAGTACTTC. Translated, it gives CASSQALAGVYEQYF.

The gene calls are TRBV4-2 and TRBJ2-1; 13 bases fit TRBD2. With V trimmed by 0 bases and J by 10 bases, 3 bases remained unmatched. Germline V gene lookup returns CDR1 LGHNA and CDR2 YNFKEQ. The CDR3 length is 15 residues. The CDR3 sequence: CASSQDRTSGREQFF. The CDR3, as DNA: TGTGCCAGCAGCCAAGATAGGACTAGCGGGAGAGAGCAGTTCTTC.

There are many counts of this clonotype. The chain employs TRBV12-3 or TRBV12-4 and TRBJ1-5; maybe TRBD1 (6 bases). This CDR3 is 13 amino acids long. V was trimmed by 3 bases and J by 8 bases, leaving 11 bases between them. CDR3 in amino acids: CASSLDSRKPQHF. Written as DNA, the CDR3 is TGTGCCAGCAGTTTGGACAGTCGTAAGCCCCAGCATTTT.

This clonotype was recorded a few times. CDR3 loop: CASSHRLMSTDTQYF. DNA for the CDR3: TGCGCCAGCAGCCACAGGCTAATGAGCACAGATACGCAGTATTTT. This sequence joins TRBV4-3 and TRBJ2-3; D is uncertain. Germline lookup yields CDR1 LGHNA and CDR2 YSLEER. Between the trimmed V and J ends, which lost 3 bases and 0 bases, there was a span of 10 bases. This CDR3 comprises 15 residues.